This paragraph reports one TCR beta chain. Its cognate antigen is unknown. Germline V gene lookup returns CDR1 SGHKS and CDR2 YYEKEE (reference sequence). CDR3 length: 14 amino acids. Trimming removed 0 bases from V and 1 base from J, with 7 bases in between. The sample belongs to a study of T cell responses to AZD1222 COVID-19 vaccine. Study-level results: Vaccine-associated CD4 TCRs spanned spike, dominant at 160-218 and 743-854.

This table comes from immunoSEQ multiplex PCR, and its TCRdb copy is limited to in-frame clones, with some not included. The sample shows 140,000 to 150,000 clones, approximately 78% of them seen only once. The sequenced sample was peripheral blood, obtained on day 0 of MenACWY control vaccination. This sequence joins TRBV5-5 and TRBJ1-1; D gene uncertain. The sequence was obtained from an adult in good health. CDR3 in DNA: TGTGCCAGCAGCTTGGGAGTTAGGAACACTGAAGCTTTCTTT. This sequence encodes CASSLGVRNTEAFF. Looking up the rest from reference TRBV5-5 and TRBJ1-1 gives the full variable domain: DAGVTQSPTHLIKTRGQQVTLRCSPISGHKSVSWYQQVLGQGPQFIFQYYEKEERGRGNFPDRFSARQFPNYSSELNVNALLLGDSALYLCASSLGVRNTEAFFGQGTRLTVV.